This T cell receptor (beta chain) comes out of a study of OX40 agonist ivuxolimab in advanced cancers. Study overall: Allowance was made for prior anti-PD-1, anti-PD-L1 or anti-CTLA-4 therapy, and 40% had some. Broader study findings: Among the nonresponders, some also had low normalized T-cell clonal expansion.

This table comes from immunoSEQ multiplex PCR, and its TCRdb copy is limited to in-frame clones, with some not included. The data contain about 76,000 clones, 89% of them seen just once; the ten biggest clones take up under 0.25%. CDR1 is MDHEN, CDR2 SYDVKM, per germline. This CDR3 contains 13 residues. Between the trimmed V and J ends, which lost 3 bases and 6 bases, there was a span of 12 bases. Note on this clone: Antigen specificity is unknown.

This chain joins TRBV28 and TRBJ2-7, with D possibly matching TRBD2 (6 bases). The input for sequencing was CD4+ or CD8+ T cells sorted from blood, taken in a trial of the OX40 agonist ivuxolimab. This sequence originates from an adult with an advanced solid tumor such as melanoma, head and neck, liver or kidney cancer. This CDR3 reads CASSFALAPEQYF. The DNA for the CDR3 is TGTGCCAGCAGTTTTGCACTAGCCCCCGAGCAGTACTTC.